Sequencing of this TCR beta chain was carried out in a study of memory CD4+ T cells and cytomegalovirus serostatus. Overall study: This sample comes from healthy Belgian adults, under 10 CMV seropositive, roughly 22 seronegative.

CDR1 and CDR2 from the germline V gene are MRHNA and SNTAGT. The CDR3 loop spans 15 amino acids. The V end was cut by 2 bases, the J end by 0 bases, with 8 bases between. In this sample, this clone turned up once. The sort gate was single viable CD3+CD4+CD8-CD45RO+ cells for memory CD4+ T cells. Total CD4+ T cells were enriched by CD4 positive selection. Clones were read by immunoSEQ multiplex PCR, and TCRdb kept only the in-frame ones, dropping some. The repertoire has approximately 40,000 clones, more than 60% of them found once; the top ten carry 0.55%. This chain joins TRBV6-4 and TRBJ1-3; D ambiguous. The sample taken for sequencing was memory CD4+ T cells from blood. This TCR derives from an adult in good health and CMV-seronegative. Here the CDR3 reads CASSDRNYSGNTIYF. The CDR3 DNA reads TGTGCCAGCAGTGACAGAAACTACTCTGGAAACACCATATATTTT.